One sample yielded the 30 T cell receptor beta chains listed below, sequenced in a study of technical replicates of blood from a handful of donors. Only in-frame clones appear in the TCRdb table, and some are missing; sequencing was by immunoSEQ multiplex PCR. The table shows approximately 70,000 clones, with roughly nine tenths occurring only once. The specimen sequenced was T cells isolated from PBMCs. These receptors all come from a human donor in good health.

The chain is built from TRBV5-3 and TRBJ1-5; a possible D gene is TRBD1 (6 bases). TRBV5-3 is noted as an ORF with a role that remains uncertain. CDR3 length: 14 amino acids. V was shortened by 5 bases and J by 5 bases, with 14 bases between the two germline ends. CDR3 in amino acids: CARSWGGGYQPQHF. CDR3 coding DNA: TGTGCCAGAAGTTGGGGGGGCGGGTATCAGCCCCAGCATTTT.

This clone is a singleton in its sample. The chain links TRBV5-1 to TRBJ2-3, with D possibly TRBD2 on 5 matching bases. The CDR3 contains 14 residues. CDR1 and CDR2 from the germline V gene are SGHRS and YFSETQ. V lost 0 bases to trimming and J lost 3 bases, with 8 bases between them. The CDR3 spells CASSLGPGTDTQYF. CDR3 nucleotide sequence: TGCGCCAGCAGCTTGGGGCCGGGGACAGATACGCAGTATTTT.

There are a few counts of this clone. This chain joins TRBV4-1 and TRBJ1-1; D is undetermined. Germline V gives CDR1 MGHRA, CDR2 YSYEKL. The CDR3 consists of 14 residues. V shed 6 bases and J shed 4 bases, with 15 bases lying between them. CDR3 protein: CASRLSQEGTEAFF. As DNA, the CDR3 is TGCGCCAGCAGGCTAAGTCAGGAGGGCACTGAAGCTTTCTTT.

The chain uses TRBV19 and TRBJ2-7, with 8 bases lining up with TRBD2. CDR3 length: 14 residues. The junction had 7 bases not matched to a gene; V was cut back by 4 bases and J by 5 bases. CDR1 LNHDA and CDR2 SQIVND come from the germline V gene (reference sequence). CDR3 in DNA: TGTGCCAGTAGTACGGGAGGGATGAATAACGAGCAGTACTTC. Its translation is CASSTGGMNNEQYF.

V usage is TRBV6-5 and J usage is TRBJ2-7, with TRBD1 matching 11 bases. Trimming removed 7 bases from V and 6 bases from J; junction bases left unmatched: 8. This CDR3 has 14 residues. Germline CDR1 and CDR2: MNHEY and SVGAGI. The CDR3 region is CASKQDRGLSEQYF. Here the CDR3 DNA reads TGTGCCAGCAAGCAGGACAGGGGGCTGAGCGAGCAGTACTTC.

V is TRBV27 and J is TRBJ1-5, with 7 bases matching TRBD1. This CDR3 has 17 residues. V was clipped by 6 bases and J by 5 bases; unmatched bases: 16. CDR1 is MNHEY, CDR2 SMNVEV, per germline (reference sequence). The CDR3 loop is CASSPSTGEVLHQPQHF. CDR3 in DNA: TGTGCCAGCAGCCCTTCTACAGGGGAGGTATTGCATCAGCCCCAGCATTTT.

V is TRBV7-2 and J is TRBJ2-3, with a possible D match to TRBD2 (5 bases). The CDR3 is 13 residues long. Germline V gives CDR1 SGHTA, CDR2 FQGNSA. The V end was cut by 4 bases, the J end by 4 bases, with 9 bases between. For the CDR3, the DNA is TGTGCCAGCAGCTCTCTACTAGCAGATACGCAGTATTTT. This codes for CASSSLLADTQYF.

V is TRBV28 and J is TRBJ1-5, with D perhaps matching TRBD1 (5 bases). V was trimmed by 3 bases and J by 9 bases, leaving 9 bases between them. Germline V lookup: CDR1 MDHEN, CDR2 SYDVKM. This CDR3 contains 12 residues. The CDR3 nucleotides read TGTGCCAGCAGTTTCGAAGGGGCGCCCCAGCATTTT. It codes for CASSFEGAPQHF. Based on the CDR3 plus reference TRBV28 and TRBJ1-5, the full variable domain is DVKVTQSSRYLVKRTGEKVFLECVQDMDHENMFWYRQDPGLGLRLIYFSYDVKMKEKGDIPEGYSVSREKKERFSLILESASTNQTSMYLCASSFEGAPQHFGDGTRLSIL.

The chain carries TRBV19 and TRBJ2-7; D uncertain. CDR3 length: 12 amino acids. V shed 1 base and J shed 4 bases, with 5 bases lying between them. Germline-derived CDR1 and CDR2 are LNHDA and SQIVND (reference sequence). The CDR3 nucleotides are TGTGCCAGTAGTATAGGAGGTTACGAGCAGTACTTC. This translates into CASSIGGYEQYF.

The V and J genes are TRBV13 and TRBJ2-7; D not certain. Trimming pared 5 bases from V and 4 bases from J, leaving 9 bases between. Germline CDR1 is PRHDT and CDR2 is FYEKMQ (reference sequence). The CDR3 runs 12 residues. CDR3 sequence: CASSLLYYEQYF. CDR3 bases: TGTGCCAGCAGCCTCCTTTATTACGAGCAGTACTTC.

The chain recombines TRBV7-3 with TRBJ2-7; a possible D gene is TRBD2 (5 bases). CDR1 is SGHTA, CDR2 FQGTGA, per germline. Trimming removed 0 bases from V and 6 bases from J, with 12 bases in between. CDR3 length: 14 residues. CDR3 coding DNA: TGTGCCAGCAGCTTAACTTCCGGGAAGGCCGAGCAGTACTTC. It encodes CASSLTSGKAEQYF.

This chain connects TRBV4-2 to TRBJ2-1; 8 bases align to TRBD2. The CDR3 loop spans 19 amino acids. Germline V gene lookup returns CDR1 LGHNA and CDR2 YNFKEQ. V was pared by 4 bases and J by 0 bases, with 14 bases of the junction left unmatched. This chain's CDR3 is CASSPFPPLREVSYNEQFF. CDR3 nucleotides: TGTGCCAGCAGCCCGTTCCCCCCTCTGCGGGAGGTCTCCTACAATGAGCAGTTCTTC.

The CDR3 DNA sequence: TGTGCCAGCAGCTCAGGGACATCTAACTATGGCTACACCTTC. It codes for CASSSGTSNYGYTF. This sequence joins TRBV5-6 and TRBJ1-2; weak D call: TRBD1 (6 bases). Trimming took 3 bases from V and 0 from J, leaving 9 bases between them. The germline CDR1 and CDR2 sequences are SGHDT and YYEEEE. The CDR3 loop spans 14 amino acids. Filled out from reference TRBV5-6 and TRBJ1-2, the complete variable domain reads DAGVTQSPTHLIKTRGQQVTLRCSPKSGHDTVSWYQQALGQGPQFIFQYYEEEERQRGNFPDRFSGHQFPNYSSELNVNALLLGDSALYLCASSSGTSNYGYTFGSGTRLTVV.

This clone was recorded only once. This chain uses TRBV7-8 with TRBJ2-2; tentatively, D is TRBD1 (7 bases). V was shortened by 5 bases and J by 4 bases, with 14 bases between the two germline ends. Germline assignment: CDR1 SGHVS and CDR2 FQNEAQ. There are 15 residues in the CDR3. The DNA for the CDR3 is TGTGCCAGCAGCCTTAGACAGGGAGGCACCGGGGAGCTGTTTTTT. It encodes CASSLRQGGTGELFF.

The chain combines TRBV14 with TRBJ2-3; no reliable D call. The CDR3 is 12 amino acids. Trimming removed 4 bases at V and 4 bases at J, with 6 bases between. Germline V gives CDR1 SGHDN, CDR2 FVKESK. The CDR3 reads CASSLNADTQYF. The CDR3 region has the DNA TGTGCCAGCAGCCTTAATGCAGATACGCAGTATTTT.

The chain links TRBV5-1 to TRBJ1-4; D is ambiguous. V was shortened by 2 bases and J by 0 bases, with 8 bases between the two germline ends. From germline, CDR1 is SGHRS and CDR2 YFSETQ. This CDR3 comprises 15 residues. The CDR3 sequence is CASSLSSSTNEKLFF. DNA of the CDR3: TGCGCCAGCAGCTTAAGCTCATCAACTAATGAAAAACTGTTTTTT.

This chain joins TRBV10-1 and TRBJ1-2, with TRBD1 identical over 7 bases. Germline V lookup: CDR1 WNHNN, CDR2 SYGVQD (reference sequence). V lost 0 bases, J lost 2 bases, and 12 bases stayed unmatched. CDR3 length: 18 residues. This chain's CDR3 is CASSESIDFQGENYGYTF. In nucleotides, the CDR3 is TGCGCCAGCAGTGAGTCGATCGATTTTCAGGGGGAAAACTATGGCTACACCTTC.

V usage is TRBV2 and J usage is TRBJ1-5; the match to TRBD1 covers 7 bases. This CDR3 comprises 13 residues. With 6 bases clipped from V and 4 bases from J, the junction kept 3 bases outside the gene matches. Germline loops: CDR1 SNHLY, CDR2 FYNNEI. CDR3 coding DNA: TGTGCCAGCAGCTTGACAGGGAATCAGCCCCAGCATTTT. This sequence encodes CASSLTGNQPQHF.

The chain uses TRBV7-6 and TRBJ1-4, with 9 bases that match TRBD1. This CDR3 spans 19 amino acids. Germline V gene data show CDR1 as SGHVS and CDR2 as FNYEAQ. The V and J ends lost 0 bases and 7 bases, in that order; junction bases with no gene match: 15. The CDR3 loop reads CASSLALFLTGGHGEKLFF. The DNA of the CDR3 is TGTGCCAGCAGCTTAGCGCTATTTCTCACAGGGGGCCACGGTGAAAAACTGTTTTTT.

The chain couples TRBV19 to TRBJ2-7; D is possibly TRBD1 (6 bases). Trimming stripped 3 bases from V and 4 bases from J, with 13 bases between. The CDR3 is 14 amino acids. Germline CDR1 is LNHDA and CDR2 is SQIVND (reference sequence). CDR3 sequence reads: CASSIQGPAYEQYF. The CDR3 DNA is TGTGCCAGTAGTATCCAGGGGCCGGCTTACGAGCAGTACTTC.

V is TRBV10-3 and J is TRBJ2-3, with TRBD2 identical over 13 bases. Germline lookup yields CDR1 ENHRY and CDR2 SYGVKD. This CDR3 contains 14 residues. Germline trimming cut 6 bases from V and 8 bases from J; bases unmatched to any gene: 5. The DNA of the CDR3 is TGTGCCATCAGGGGGACTAGCGGGAACGTTACGCAGTATTTT. This sequence encodes CAIRGTSGNVTQYF.

V and J are TRBV29-1 and TRBJ2-5; D perhaps matches TRBD1 (5 bases). Germline values: CDR1 SQVTM, CDR2 ANQGSEA. Trimming removed 2 bases at V and 0 bases at J, with 7 bases between. CDR3 length: 13 residues. CDR3 nucleotide sequence: TGCAGCGTTGAAAAGGGGTACCAAGAGACCCAGTACTTC. This encodes CSVEKGYQETQYF.

The chain combines TRBV13 with TRBJ2-5; 7 nucleotides line up with TRBD1. The CDR3 consists of 16 residues. Per the germline V gene, CDR1 is PRHDT and CDR2 is FYEKMQ (reference sequence). V shed 3 bases, J shed 2 bases, and the junction held 9 bases outside the gene matches. CDR3 nucleotides: TGTGCCAGCAGCTTTGAGGACGGGACAGCACAAGAGACCCAGTACTTC. It yields the protein CASSFEDGTAQETQYF.

This clone showed up just a few times. V is TRBV7-3 and J is TRBJ2-7; 11 bases are shared with TRBD2. Germline CDR1 is SGHTA and CDR2 is FQGTGA. V trimming: 5 bases; J trimming: 3 bases; junction bases outside the gene matches: 6. This CDR3 is built from 15 residues. CDR3 coding DNA: TGTGCCAGCAGCATCCTAGCGGGAGGATTCTACGAGCAGTACTTC. Protein sequence: CASSILAGGFYEQYF.

The chain carries TRBV7-3 and TRBJ2-5; TRBD1 aligns across 9 bases. CDR3 length equals 15 residues. Germline CDR1 SGHTA, CDR2 FQGTGA. Trimming took 5 bases from V and 7 from J; bases not matched to a gene: 11. The CDR3 loop is CASSLGTGTLGTQYF. DNA of the CDR3: TGTGCCAGCAGCCTGGGGACAGGGACTTTAGGGACCCAGTACTTC.

The V call is TRBV30, the J call TRBJ2-1; D may be TRBD2 (6 bases). Per germline, CDR1 GTSNPN and CDR2 SVGIG (reference sequence). This CDR3 contains 15 residues. The V end lost 1 base, the J end lost 1 base, and 11 bases lay between the germline ends. CDR3 bases: TGTGCCTGGAGTGCTGGTAGCGGTTCCTACAATGAGCAGTTCTTC. It specifies CAWSAGSGSYNEQFF.

This chain uses TRBV27 with TRBJ2-7; TRBD2 matches at 10 bases. From germline, CDR1 is MNHEY and CDR2 SMNVEV (reference sequence). Germline trimming cut 5 bases from V and 4 bases from J; bases unmatched to any gene: 17. The CDR3 totals 18 residues. The CDR3, as DNA: TGTGCCAGCAGTATTGACAGGCCGACCGGGACTAGCGTGTACGAGCAGTACTTC. This translates into CASSIDRPTGTSVYEQYF.

The chain recombines TRBV4-3 with TRBJ2-2; tentatively, D is TRBD1 (5 bases). The germline V and J ends were trimmed by 5 bases and 4 bases, with 8 bases remaining between them. The V gene's germline CDR1 is LGHNA and CDR2 YSLEER. The CDR3 is 13 residues long. CDR3 nucleotide sequence: TGCGCCAGCAGCTCCAGGGTCACCGGGGAGCTGTTTTTT. Its protein product is CASSSRVTGELFF.

This clone came up a few times. The chain recombines TRBV19 with TRBJ1-4, with 8 bases identical to TRBD1. V was clipped by 6 bases and J by 7 bases; unmatched bases: 7. Germline CDR1 is LNHDA and CDR2 is SQIVND (reference sequence). The CDR3 is 14 amino acids. The CDR3 nucleotides are TGTGCCAGTAGAAACGACAGGGGCGGTGAAAAACTGTTTTTT. The encoded protein is CASRNDRGGEKLFF.

This chain connects TRBV11-2 to TRBJ2-5, with D possibly TRBD2 on 5 matching bases. This CDR3 is 14 amino acids long. Between the trimmed V and J ends, which lost 3 bases and 5 bases, there was a span of 13 bases. CDR1 is SGHAT and CDR2 is FQNNGV in the germline V gene. The CDR3 reads CASSLDSLGETQYF. The CDR3 nucleotides are TGTGCCAGCAGCTTGGACTCTCTGGGGGAGACCCAGTACTTC.